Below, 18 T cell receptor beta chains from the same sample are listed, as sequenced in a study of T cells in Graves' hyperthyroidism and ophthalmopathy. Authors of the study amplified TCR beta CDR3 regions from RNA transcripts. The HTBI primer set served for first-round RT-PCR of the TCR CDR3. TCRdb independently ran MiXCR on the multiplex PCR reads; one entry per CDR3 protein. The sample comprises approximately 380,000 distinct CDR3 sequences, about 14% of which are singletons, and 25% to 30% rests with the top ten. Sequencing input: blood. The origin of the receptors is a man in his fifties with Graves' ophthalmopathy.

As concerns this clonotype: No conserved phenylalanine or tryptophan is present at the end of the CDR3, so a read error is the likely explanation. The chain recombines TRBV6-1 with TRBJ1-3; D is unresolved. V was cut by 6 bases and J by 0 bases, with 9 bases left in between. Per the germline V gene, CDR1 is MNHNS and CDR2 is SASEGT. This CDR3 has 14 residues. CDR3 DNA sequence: TGTGCCAGCAGAACTACAGTCTCTGGAAACACCATATATGTT. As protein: CASRTTVSGNTIYV.

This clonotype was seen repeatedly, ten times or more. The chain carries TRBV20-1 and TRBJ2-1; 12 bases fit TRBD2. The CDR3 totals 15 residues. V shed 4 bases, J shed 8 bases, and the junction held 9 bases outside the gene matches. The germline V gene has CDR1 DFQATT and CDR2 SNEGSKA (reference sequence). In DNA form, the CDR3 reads TGCAGTGCTATCGCTAGGACTAGCGGGACTTATGAGCAGTTCTTC. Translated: CSAIARTSGTYEQFF.

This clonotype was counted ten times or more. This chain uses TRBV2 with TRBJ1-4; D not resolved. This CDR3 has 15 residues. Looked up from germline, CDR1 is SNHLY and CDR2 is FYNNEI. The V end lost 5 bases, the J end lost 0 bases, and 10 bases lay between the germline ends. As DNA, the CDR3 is TGTGCCAGCAGTCCCGTGGTGGCAACTAATGAAAAACTGTTTTTT. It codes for CASSPVVATNEKLFF.

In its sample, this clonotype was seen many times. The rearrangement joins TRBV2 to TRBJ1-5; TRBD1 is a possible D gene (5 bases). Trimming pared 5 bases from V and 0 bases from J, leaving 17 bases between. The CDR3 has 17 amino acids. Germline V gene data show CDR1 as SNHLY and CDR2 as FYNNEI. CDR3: CASSYGLLGVSNQPQHF. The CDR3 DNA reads TGTGCCAGCAGTTACGGTTTATTGGGGGTTAGCAATCAGCCCCAGCATTTT.

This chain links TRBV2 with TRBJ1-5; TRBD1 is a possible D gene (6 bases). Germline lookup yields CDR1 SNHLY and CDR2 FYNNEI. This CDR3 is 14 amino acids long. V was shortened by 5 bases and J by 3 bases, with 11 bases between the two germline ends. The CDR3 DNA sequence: TGTGCCAGCAGTAACACAGGGCCCAATCAGCCCCAGCATTTT. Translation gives CASSNTGPNQPQHF.

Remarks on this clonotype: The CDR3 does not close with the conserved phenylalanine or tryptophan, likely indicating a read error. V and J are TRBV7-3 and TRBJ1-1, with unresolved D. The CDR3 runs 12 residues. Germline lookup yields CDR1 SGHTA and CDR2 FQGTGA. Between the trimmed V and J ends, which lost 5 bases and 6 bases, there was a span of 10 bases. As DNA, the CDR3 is TGTGCCAGCAGCCACCCGGGATCTGAAGCTTTCCTT. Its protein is CASSHPGSEAFL.

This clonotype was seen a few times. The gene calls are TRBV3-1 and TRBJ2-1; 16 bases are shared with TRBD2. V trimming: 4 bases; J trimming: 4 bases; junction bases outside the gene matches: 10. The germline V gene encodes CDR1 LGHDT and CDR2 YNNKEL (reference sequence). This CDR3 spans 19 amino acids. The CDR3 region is CASSPFEGTSGRGYNEQFF. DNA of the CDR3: TGTGCCAGCAGCCCATTCGAGGGGACTAGCGGGAGGGGGTACAATGAGCAGTTCTTC.

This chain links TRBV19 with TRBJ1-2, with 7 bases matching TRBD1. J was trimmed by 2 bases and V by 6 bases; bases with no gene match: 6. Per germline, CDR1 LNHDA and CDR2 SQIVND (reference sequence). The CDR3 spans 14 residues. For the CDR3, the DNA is TGTGCCAGTAGACCCGACAGGGCCAACTATGGCTACACCTTC. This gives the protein CASRPDRANYGYTF. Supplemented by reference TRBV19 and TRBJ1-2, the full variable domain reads DGGITQSPKYLFRKEGQNVTLSCEQNLNHDAMYWYRQDPGQGLRLIYYSQIVNDFQKGDIAEGYSVSREKKESFPLTVTSAQKNPTAFYLCASRPDRANYGYTFGSGTRLTVV.

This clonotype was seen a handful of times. CDR3 protein: CASSTGTVRGDEQFF. CDR3 DNA: TGTGCCAGCAGTACCGGGACGGTTCGTGGGGATGAGCAGTTCTTC. This chain connects TRBV11-3 to TRBJ2-1; perhaps D is TRBD1 or TRBD2 (5 bases each). V was cut by 6 bases and J by 8 bases, with 20 bases left in between. The germline V gene encodes CDR1 SGHNT and CDR2 YENEEA. This CDR3 has 15 residues. The full variable domain, in which reference TRBV11-3 and TRBJ2-1 provide the parts outside the CDR3, is EAGVVQSPRYKIIEKKQPVAFWCNPISGHNTLYWYLQNLGQGPELLIRYENEEAVDDSQLPKDRFSAERLKGVDSTLKIQPAELGDSAVYLCASSTGTVRGDEQFFGPGTRLTVL.

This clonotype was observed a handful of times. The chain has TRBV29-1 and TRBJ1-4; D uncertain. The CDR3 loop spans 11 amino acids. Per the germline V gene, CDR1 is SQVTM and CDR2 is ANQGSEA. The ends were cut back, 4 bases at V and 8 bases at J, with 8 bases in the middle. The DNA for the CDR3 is TGCAGCGTTGGGGCAGAAGAAAAACTGTTTTTT. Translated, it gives CSVGAEEKLFF.

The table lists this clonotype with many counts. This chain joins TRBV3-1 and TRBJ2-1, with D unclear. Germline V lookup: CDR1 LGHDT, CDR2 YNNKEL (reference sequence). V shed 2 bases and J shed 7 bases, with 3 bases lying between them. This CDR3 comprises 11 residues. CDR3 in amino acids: CASSQRNEQFF. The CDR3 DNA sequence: TGTGCCAGCAGCCAACGGAATGAGCAGTTCTTC.

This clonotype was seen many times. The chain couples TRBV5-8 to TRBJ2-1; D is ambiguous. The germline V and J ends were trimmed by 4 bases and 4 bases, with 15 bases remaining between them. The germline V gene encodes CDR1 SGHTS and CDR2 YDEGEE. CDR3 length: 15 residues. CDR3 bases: TGTGCCAGCAGCCCATATAAGACACCTTACAATGAGCAGTTCTTC. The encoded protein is CASSPYKTPYNEQFF.

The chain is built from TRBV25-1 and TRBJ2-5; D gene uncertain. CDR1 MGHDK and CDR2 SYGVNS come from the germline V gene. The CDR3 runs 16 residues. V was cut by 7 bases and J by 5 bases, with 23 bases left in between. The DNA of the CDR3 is TGTGCCAGCACCTTTACCGGGCCAGAGGATGGGGAGACCCAGTACTTC. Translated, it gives CASTFTGPEDGETQYF.

CDR3: CASSLDINTDTQYF. CDR3 in DNA: TGTGCCAGCAGCTTAGACATTAACACAGATACGCAGTATTTT. The chain combines TRBV7-6 with TRBJ2-3; D uncertain. The germline CDR1 and CDR2 sequences are SGHVS and FNYEAQ. The V gene lost 1 base and the J gene lost 2 bases, with 7 bases spanning the gap. The CDR3 length is 14 residues.

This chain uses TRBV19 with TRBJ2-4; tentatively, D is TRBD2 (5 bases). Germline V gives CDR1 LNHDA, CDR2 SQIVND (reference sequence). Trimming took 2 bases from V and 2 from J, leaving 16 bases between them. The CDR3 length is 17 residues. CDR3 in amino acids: CASSIMVASGTKNIQYF. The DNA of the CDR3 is TGTGCCAGTAGTATAATGGTCGCGTCCGGGACCAAAAACATTCAGTACTTC.

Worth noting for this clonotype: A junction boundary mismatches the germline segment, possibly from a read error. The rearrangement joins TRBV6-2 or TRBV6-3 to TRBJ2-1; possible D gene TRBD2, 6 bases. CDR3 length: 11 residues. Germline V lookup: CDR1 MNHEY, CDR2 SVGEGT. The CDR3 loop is CASTNRDSNLF. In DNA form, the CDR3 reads TGTGCCAGCACAAACCGGGACTCTAACCTCTTC.

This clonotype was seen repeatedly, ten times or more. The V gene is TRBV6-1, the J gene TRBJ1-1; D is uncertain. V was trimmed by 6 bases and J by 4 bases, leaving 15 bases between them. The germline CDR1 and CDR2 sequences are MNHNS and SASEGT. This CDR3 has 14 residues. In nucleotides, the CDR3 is TGTGCCAGCAGCCACGCTCGGTGGGGCACTGAAGCTTTCTTT. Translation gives CASSHARWGTEAFF.

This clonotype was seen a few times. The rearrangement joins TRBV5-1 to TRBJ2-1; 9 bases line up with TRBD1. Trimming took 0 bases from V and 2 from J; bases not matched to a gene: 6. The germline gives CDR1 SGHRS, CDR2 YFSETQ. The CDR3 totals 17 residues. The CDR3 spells CASSLAIRTGAYNEQFF. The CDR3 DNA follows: TGCGCCAGCAGCTTGGCCATAAGGACAGGGGCCTACAATGAGCAGTTCTTC. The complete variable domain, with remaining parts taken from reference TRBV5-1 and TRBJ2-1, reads KAGVTQTPRYLIKTRGQQVTLSCSPISGHRSVSWYQQTPGQGLQFLFEYFSETQRNKGNFPGRFSGRQFSNSRSEMNVSTLELGDSALYLCASSLAIRTGAYNEQFFGPGTRLTVL.